This T cell receptor beta chain was obtained from a study of Ad26.COV2.S vaccination and SARS-CoV-2 variants. Whole-study context: Ad26.COV2.S was injected intramuscularly once or twice, 56 days apart.

Assay: immunoSEQ multiplex PCR; the TCRdb copy retains only in-frame clones and omits some. The table records more than 300,000 clones, around 88% of them present only once. Treatment in this sample: approximately 18 received Ad26.COV2.S at low or high dose, single or two shots; 5 received placebo; per-sample allocation not given. It was on day 63 after the first vaccine or placebo injection that samples were taken. An Ad26 vector carrying the Wuhan-strain SARS-CoV-2 spike served as the vaccine. Per germline, CDR1 SGHNT and CDR2 YYREEE (reference sequence). The V and J ends lost 3 bases and 4 bases, in that order; junction bases with no gene match: 4. CDR3 length: 16 residues.

The rearrangement links TRBV5-4 to TRBJ2-3; TRBD2 agrees at 14 bases. The receptor's source is a person aged 18 to 65 who received the Ad26.COV2.S COVID-19 vaccine or a placebo. Source: peripheral blood, taken in a trial of Ad26.COV2.S vaccine versus placebo. CDR3 bases: TGTGCCAGCAGCTCCCCGACTAGCGGGGGGGCAGATACGCAGTATTTT. Translated, it gives CASSSPTSGGADTQYF. Variable domain in full (rest from reference TRBV5-4 and TRBJ2-3): ETGVTQSPTHLIKTRGQQVTLRCSSQSGHNTVSWYQQALGQGPQFIFQYYREEENGRGNFPPRFSGLQFPNYSSELNVNALELDDSALYLCASSSPTSGGADTQYFGPGTRLTVL.